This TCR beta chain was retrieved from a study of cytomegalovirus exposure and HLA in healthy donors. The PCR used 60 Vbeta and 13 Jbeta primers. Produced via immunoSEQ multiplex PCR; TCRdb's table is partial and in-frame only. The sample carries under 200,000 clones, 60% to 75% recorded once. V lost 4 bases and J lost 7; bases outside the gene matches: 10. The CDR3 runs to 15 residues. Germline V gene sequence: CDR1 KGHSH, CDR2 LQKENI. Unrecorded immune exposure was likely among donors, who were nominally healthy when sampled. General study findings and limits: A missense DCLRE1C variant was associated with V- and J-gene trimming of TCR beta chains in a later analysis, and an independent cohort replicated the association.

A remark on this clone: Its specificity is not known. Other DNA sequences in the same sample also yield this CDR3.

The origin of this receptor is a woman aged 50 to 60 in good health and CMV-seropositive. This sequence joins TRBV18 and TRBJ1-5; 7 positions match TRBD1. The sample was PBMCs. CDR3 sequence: CASSLGQVGLQPQHF. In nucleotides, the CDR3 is TGTGCCAGCTCACTCGGACAGGTTGGGCTGCAGCCCCAGCATTTT.